The subject of this entry is one T cell receptor beta chain. The antigen it binds to is not known. Base qualities are not provided; no much larger clone lies one nucleotide away. The source of the sample is a study of precursors of human CD4 cytotoxic T cells (dated by TCRdb to 2016 to 2019). With regard to the full study: In total, CD4+ memory subsets from 14 to 15 donors went into the bulk TCR-seq analysis. Sequences for both the TCRalpha and TCRbeta chains came out of the TCR-seq analysis of 13 to 15 donors (table S7). Study-wide findings and limitations: According to the authors, an observational design in humans cannot definitively determine the direction of differentiation between precursor and effector cells. A bigger share of IL-7Rhigh TEMRA clonotypes consisted of expanded effector clonotypes than was the case for TEM or TCM clonotypes. More restricted TCR repertoires, with lower diversity and more expanded clonotypes, were shown by IL-7Rhigh and IL-7R- TEMRA subsets than by TCM and TEM subsets. Only about 95% of the 14 donors were included in some bulk TCR-seq comparisons, suggesting that not every subset was available for every donor.

Sequencing instrument: Illumina MiSeq. The study's processing was this. The Shannon-Wiener index, calculated in VDJtools, was used to measure repertoire diversity. A TCRbeta clonotype counted as expanded if its clonotype frequency was 3 or higher. The public sequencing data were trimmed at Q25 with fastp and processed into clonotypes with MiXCR by TCRdb, which kept only in-frame beta chains. Each entry is one CDR3 protein sequence, shown with its most common DNA and genes. These V and J calls rely on TCRdb rather than the paper's analysis. The sample table lists several hundred distinct CDR3 sequences, roughly 15% of them with a count of one. The biggest ten clones account for just over 7% of the sample. To test for a precursor-effector relationship among CD4 cytotoxic T cells, four sorted CD4+ memory subsets (TCM, TEM, IL-7Rhigh TEMRA, IL-7R- TEMRA) underwent bulk UMI-based TCR sequencing. Cells were obtained from peripheral blood mononuclear cells isolated from human blood.

As encoded in the germline V gene, CDR1 is SGHRS while CDR2 is YFSETQ. There are 15 amino acids in the CDR3, from cysteine to phenylalanine inclusive. Only the CDR3 DNA is retained, 45 bases long and in frame from the first base. Cut back by 4 bases and 5 bases, the V and J ends lie 13 bases apart. The sequence was collected from a human donor in good health. This sequence uses TRBV5-1 and TRBJ1-6, with a weak D call of TRBD1 (5 bases match). Sequenced sample: memory CD4+ T cells from blood (PBMCs). The CDR3 region reads CASSGNLGDNSPLHF. The sequenced DNA: TGCGCCAGCAGCGGCAACTTGGGGGATAATTCACCCCTCCACTTT.